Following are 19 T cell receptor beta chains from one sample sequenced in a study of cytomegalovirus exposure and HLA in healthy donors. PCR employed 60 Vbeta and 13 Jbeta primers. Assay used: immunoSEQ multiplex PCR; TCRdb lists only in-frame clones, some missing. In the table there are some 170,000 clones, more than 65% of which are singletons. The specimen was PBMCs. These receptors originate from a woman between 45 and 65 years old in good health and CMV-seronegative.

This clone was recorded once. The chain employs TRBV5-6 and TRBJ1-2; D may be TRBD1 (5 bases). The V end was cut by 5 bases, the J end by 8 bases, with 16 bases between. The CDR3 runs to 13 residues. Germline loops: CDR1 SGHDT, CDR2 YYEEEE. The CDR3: CASRNTPGFGYTF. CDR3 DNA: TGTGCCAGCAGGAATACCCCAGGGTTCGGCTACACCTTC.

The CDR3 DNA follows: TGTGCCAGCAGCTTAGCGGCGGGAGGCACAGATACGCAGTATTTT. It translates to CASSLAAGGTDTQYF. V gene TRBV7-6 combines with J gene TRBJ2-3; TRBD2 matches 7 bases. The CDR3 covers 15 residues. V was pared by 0 bases and J by 1 base, with 1 base of the junction left unmatched. From germline, CDR1 is SGHVS and CDR2 FNYEAQ.

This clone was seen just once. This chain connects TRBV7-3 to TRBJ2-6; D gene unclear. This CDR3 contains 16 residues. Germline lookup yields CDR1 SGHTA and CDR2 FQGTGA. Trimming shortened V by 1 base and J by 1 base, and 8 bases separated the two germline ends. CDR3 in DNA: TGTGCCAGCAGCTTAATTTCAATGTCTGGGGCCAACGTCCTGACTTTC. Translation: CASSLISMSGANVLTF.

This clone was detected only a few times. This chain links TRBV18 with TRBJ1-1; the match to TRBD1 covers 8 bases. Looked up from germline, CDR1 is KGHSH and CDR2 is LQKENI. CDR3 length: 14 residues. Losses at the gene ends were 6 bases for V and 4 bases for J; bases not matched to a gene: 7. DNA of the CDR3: TGTGCCAGCTCGTACGACAGGGGCGGCACTGAAGCTTTCTTT. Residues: CASSYDRGGTEAFF.

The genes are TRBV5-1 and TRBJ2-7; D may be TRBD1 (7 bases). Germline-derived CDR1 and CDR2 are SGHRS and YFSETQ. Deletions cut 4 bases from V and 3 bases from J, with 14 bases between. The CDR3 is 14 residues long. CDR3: CASSSSGGIYEQYF. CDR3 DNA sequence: TGCGCCAGCAGCAGTTCAGGGGGGATCTACGAGCAGTACTTC.

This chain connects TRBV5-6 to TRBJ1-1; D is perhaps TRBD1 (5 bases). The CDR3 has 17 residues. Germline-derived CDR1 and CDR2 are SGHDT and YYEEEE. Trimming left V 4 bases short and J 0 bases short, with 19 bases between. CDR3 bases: TGTGCCAGCAGCCTGGGCCCAGGGTTTGGGATGAACACTGAAGCTTTCTTT. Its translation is CASSLGPGFGMNTEAFF. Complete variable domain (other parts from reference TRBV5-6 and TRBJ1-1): DAGVTQSPTHLIKTRGQQVTLRCSPKSGHDTVSWYQQALGQGPQFIFQYYEEEERQRGNFPDRFSGHQFPNYSSELNVNALLLGDSALYLCASSLGPGFGMNTEAFFGQGTRLTVV.

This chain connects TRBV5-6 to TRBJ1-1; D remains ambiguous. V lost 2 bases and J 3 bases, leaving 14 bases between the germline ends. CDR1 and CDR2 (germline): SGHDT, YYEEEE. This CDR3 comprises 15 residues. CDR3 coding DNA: TGTGCCAGCAGCTTTATTTCCTCGTCGGACACTGAAGCTTTCTTT. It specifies CASSFISSSDTEAFF.

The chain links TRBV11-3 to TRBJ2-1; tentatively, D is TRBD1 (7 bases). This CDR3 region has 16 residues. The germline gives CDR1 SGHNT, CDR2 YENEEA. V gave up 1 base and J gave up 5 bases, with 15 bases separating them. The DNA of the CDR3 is TGTGCCAGCAGCTTAGTGGGCAGGGGGAGGCACAATGAGCAGTTCTTC. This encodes CASSLVGRGRHNEQFF.

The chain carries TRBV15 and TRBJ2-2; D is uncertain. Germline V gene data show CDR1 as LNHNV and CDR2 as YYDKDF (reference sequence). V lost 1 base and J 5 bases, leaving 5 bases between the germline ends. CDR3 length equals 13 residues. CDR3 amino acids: CATSRAQTGELFF. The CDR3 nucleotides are TGTGCCACCAGCAGAGCGCAGACCGGGGAGCTGTTTTTT.

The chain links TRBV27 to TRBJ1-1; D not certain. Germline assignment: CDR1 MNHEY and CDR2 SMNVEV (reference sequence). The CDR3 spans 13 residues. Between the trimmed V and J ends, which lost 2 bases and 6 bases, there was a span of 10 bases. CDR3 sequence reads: CASSLASVSEAFF. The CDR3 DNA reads TGTGCCAGCAGTTTAGCGAGTGTATCTGAAGCTTTCTTT.

CDR3 amino acids: CASSQDPIESYNSPLHF. Here the CDR3 DNA reads TGCGCCAGCAGCCAAGATCCTATCGAGTCCTATAATTCACCCCTCCACTTT. V gene TRBV4-3 combines with J gene TRBJ1-6; D is uncertain. The germline V and J ends were trimmed by 0 bases and 1 base, with 10 bases remaining between them. The germline V gene has CDR1 LGHNA and CDR2 YSLEER. This CDR3 has 17 amino acids.

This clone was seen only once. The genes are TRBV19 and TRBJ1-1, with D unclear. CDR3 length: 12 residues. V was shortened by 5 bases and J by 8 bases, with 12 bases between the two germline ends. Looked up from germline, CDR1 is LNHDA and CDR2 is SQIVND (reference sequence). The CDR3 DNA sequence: TGTGCCAGTAGTGTCGCACCCGGGGAAGCTTTCTTT. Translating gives CASSVAPGEAFF.

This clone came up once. In nucleotides, the CDR3 is TGTGCCAGCAGCTTAGGGACAGGGGATTACTATAGCAATCAGCCCCAGCATTTT. Translating gives CASSLGTGDYYSNQPQHF. The chain is built from TRBV7-2 and TRBJ1-5; 9 bases align to TRBD1. The CDR3 consists of 18 residues. Germline V CDR1 and CDR2: SGHTA, FQGNSA. V lost 1 base, J lost 0 bases, and 7 bases stayed unmatched.

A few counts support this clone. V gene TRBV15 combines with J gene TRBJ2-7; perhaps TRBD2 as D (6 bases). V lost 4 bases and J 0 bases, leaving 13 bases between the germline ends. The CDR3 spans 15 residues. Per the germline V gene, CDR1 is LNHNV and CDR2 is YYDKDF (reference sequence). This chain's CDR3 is CATSKLPGSSYEQYF. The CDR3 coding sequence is TGTGCCACCAGCAAATTACCCGGGAGCTCCTACGAGCAGTACTTC.

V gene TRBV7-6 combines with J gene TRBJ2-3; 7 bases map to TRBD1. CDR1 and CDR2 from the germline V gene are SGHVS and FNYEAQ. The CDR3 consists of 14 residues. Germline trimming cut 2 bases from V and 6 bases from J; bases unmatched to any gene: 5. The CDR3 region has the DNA TGTGCCAGCAGCTTACTTGGACAGGACGATACGCAGTATTTT. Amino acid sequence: CASSLLGQDDTQYF.

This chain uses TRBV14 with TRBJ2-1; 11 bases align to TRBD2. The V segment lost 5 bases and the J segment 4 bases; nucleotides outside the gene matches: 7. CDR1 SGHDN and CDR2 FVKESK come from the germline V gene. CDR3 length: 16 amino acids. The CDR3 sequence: CASSWLAGGIYNEQFF. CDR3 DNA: TGTGCCAGCAGCTGGCTAGCGGGGGGAATTTACAATGAGCAGTTCTTC.

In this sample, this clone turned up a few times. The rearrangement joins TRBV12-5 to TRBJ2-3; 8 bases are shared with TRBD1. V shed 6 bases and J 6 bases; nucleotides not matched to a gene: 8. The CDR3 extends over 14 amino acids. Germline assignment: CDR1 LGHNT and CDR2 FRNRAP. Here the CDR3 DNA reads TGTGCTAGTGGGGCGACAGGGGCCTCCGATACGCAGTATTTT. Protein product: CASGATGASDTQYF.

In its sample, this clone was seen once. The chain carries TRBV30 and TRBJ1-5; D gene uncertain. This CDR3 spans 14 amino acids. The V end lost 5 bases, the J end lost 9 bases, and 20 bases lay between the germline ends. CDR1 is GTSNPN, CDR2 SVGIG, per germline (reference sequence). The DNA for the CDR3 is TGTGCCTGGTTGGATCCAGCGGAGGAACGGCCCCAGCATTTT. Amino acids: CAWLDPAEERPQHF.

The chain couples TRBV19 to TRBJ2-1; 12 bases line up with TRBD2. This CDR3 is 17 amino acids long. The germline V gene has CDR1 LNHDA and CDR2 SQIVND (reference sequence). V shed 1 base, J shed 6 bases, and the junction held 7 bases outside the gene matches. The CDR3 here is CASSIGTSGRFVNEQFF. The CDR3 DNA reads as TGTGCCAGTAGTATAGGAACTAGCGGGAGGTTCGTCAATGAGCAGTTCTTC.